These 12 T cell receptor beta chains came from one sample sequenced in a study of T-cell reconstitution after alpha-beta-depleted transplantation in children listed by TCRdb under 2016. Receptor amplification or capture employed PCR. Sequenced on an Illumina HiSeq 2500. To normalize quantification of the TCRbeta repertoire, the TCR libraries were built with molecular barcoding that relied on unique molecular identifiers. The raw public reads went through TCRdb reprocessing: fastp at Q25, MiXCR clone calling, in-frame beta chains kept. CDR3 protein duplicates are merged, each entry listing the most common genes and DNA. The sample contains around 200,000 distinct CDR3 sequences, about 6.8% of them found a single time. The ten most abundant clones make up more than 2.5% of the sample. This material consisted of PBMCs from the stem cell graft donor, taken from the stem cell graft. These receptors came from a human donor who donated a stem cell graft to a child with Wiskott-Aldrich syndrome.

Only a few counts were recorded for this clonotype. The chain employs TRBV5-1 and TRBJ1-1; 10 bases line up with TRBD1. The CDR3 loop spans 15 amino acids. V was pared by 2 bases and J by 5 bases, with 6 bases of the junction left unmatched. In germline, CDR1 is SGHRS, CDR2 YFSETQ. The CDR3 DNA follows: TGCGCCAGCAGCTTAATACCGGGACAGGGGACTGAAGCTTTCTTT. Translation: CASSLIPGQGTEAFF.

This clonotype was picked up many times. The genes are TRBV29-1 and TRBJ2-1, with no clear D. The CDR3 is 13 amino acids. Germline V gene data show CDR1 as SQVTM and CDR2 as ANQGSEA. V gave up 4 bases and J gave up 2 bases, with 9 bases separating them. The CDR3, as DNA: TGCAGCGTTGGGCCCGCGACCTACAATGAGCAGTTCTTC. This gives the protein CSVGPATYNEQFF.

This clonotype was found a few times. The chain is built from TRBV20-1 and TRBJ2-3; 7 bases agree with TRBD1. Germline CDR1 is DFQATT and CDR2 is SNEGSKA (reference sequence). V was clipped by 7 bases and J by 4 bases; unmatched bases: 11. CDR3 length equals 14 residues. The CDR3 is CSVQRQGRADTQYF. The CDR3 coding sequence is TGCAGTGTCCAGCGACAGGGTCGTGCAGATACGCAGTATTTT.

This clonotype was counted many times. This chain links TRBV12-3 or TRBV12-4 with TRBJ2-7, with 10 bases lining up with TRBD1. The CDR3 has 17 amino acids. V trimming: 6 bases; J trimming: 2 bases; junction bases outside the gene matches: 13. This CDR3 is CASRENDRGLRPYEQYF. In DNA, the CDR3 is TGTGCCAGCAGGGAAAACGACAGGGGGCTCAGGCCCTACGAGCAGTACTTC.

There are many counts of this clonotype. This chain joins TRBV29-1 and TRBJ2-2; 9 bases align to TRBD1. This CDR3 spans 13 amino acids. The J segment lost 7 bases and the V segment lost 7 bases, leaving 7 bases of the junction unmatched. Germline V CDR1 and CDR2: SQVTM, ANQGSEA. The CDR3 is CSAWDRVVGELFF. The CDR3, as DNA: TGCAGCGCCTGGGACAGGGTAGTCGGGGAGCTGTTTTTT.

Ten or more counts support this clonotype. The chain employs TRBV30 and TRBJ2-4; D remains unclear. The CDR3 consists of 13 residues. Trimming took 1 base from V and 5 from J, leaving 9 bases between them. Germline lookup yields CDR1 GTSNPN and CDR2 SVGIG (reference sequence). The CDR3 DNA follows: TGTGCCTGGAGTGCGTCTGGAGAAAACATTCAGTACTTC. Its protein is CAWSASGENIQYF.

Many counts were recorded for this clonotype. The rearrangement joins TRBV20-1 to TRBJ1-5, with 7 bases matching TRBD1. This CDR3 is 16 amino acids long. V shed 4 bases and J 3 bases; nucleotides not matched to a gene: 12. From germline, CDR1 is DFQATT and CDR2 SNEGSKA (reference sequence). The CDR3 region is CSATNSRTGINQPQHF. CDR3 DNA sequence: TGCAGTGCTACAAATTCCAGGACAGGTATCAATCAGCCCCAGCATTTT.

This clonotype occurred many times. The rearrangement links TRBV6-5 to TRBJ2-1; unclear D gene. The CDR3 sequence is 13 residues long. Germline V gives CDR1 MNHEY, CDR2 SVGAGI. V was cut by 6 bases and J by 4 bases, with 10 bases left in between. This chain's CDR3 is CASRPTGYNEQFF. The DNA for the CDR3 is TGTGCCAGCAGACCAACTGGGTACAATGAGCAGTTCTTC.

This clonotype has more than one count but fewer than ten. The gene calls are TRBV27 and TRBJ1-6, with a possible D match to TRBD1 (5 bases). From germline, CDR1 is MNHEY and CDR2 SMNVEV (reference sequence). This CDR3 is 14 amino acids long. The V end was cut by 4 bases, the J end by 6 bases, with 10 bases between. CDR3 loop: CASSSGTGNSPLHF. The CDR3 DNA reads as TGTGCCAGCAGTTCCGGGACCGGTAATTCACCCCTCCACTTT.

This clonotype was seen repeatedly, ten times or more. This chain links TRBV29-1 with TRBJ1-2; D possibly corresponds to TRBD1 (5 bases). Germline CDR1 and CDR2: SQVTM and ANQGSEA. V lost 3 bases and J 6 bases, leaving 11 bases between the germline ends. The CDR3 runs 12 residues. Written as DNA, the CDR3 is TGCAGCGTTGATAGGGGAAGGAATGGCTACACCTTC. This encodes CSVDRGRNGYTF.

This clonotype occurred many times. The rearrangement joins TRBV10-2 to TRBJ2-2; D may be TRBD1 (7 bases). V lost 7 bases, J lost 7 bases, and 19 bases lay in between. CDR3 length equals 15 residues. Germline loops: CDR1 WSHSY, CDR2 SAAADI. In nucleotides, the CDR3 is TGCGCCAGCACCGCTACGCAGGGGGGAGGCGGGGAGCTGTTTTTT. Its translation is CASTATQGGGGELFF.

This clonotype was counted many times. The rearrangement joins TRBV5-1 to TRBJ2-2; 9 positions match TRBD2. CDR3 length: 15 residues. Germline V gene lookup returns CDR1 SGHRS and CDR2 YFSETQ. V was pared by 4 bases and J by 1 base, with 2 bases of the junction left unmatched. Here the CDR3 reads CASSKTSGNTGELFF. CDR3 nucleotides: TGCGCCAGCAGCAAGACTAGCGGGAACACCGGGGAGCTGTTTTTT.